The 19 T cell receptor beta chains reported below all come from one sample, sequenced in a study of identifying expanded T cells in peripheral blood. The assay was immunoSEQ multiplex PCR, and TCRdb's table has in-frame clones only and misses some. The profile covers about 94,000 clones, with nearly 90% appearing a single time and under 6% taken by the ten largest. The source material was blood. These TCRs come from a person between 18 and 70 years old in good health.

The chain is built from TRBV30 and TRBJ2-7; maybe TRBD1 (5 bases). The CDR3 consists of 14 residues. Germline-derived CDR1 and CDR2 are GTSNPN and SVGIG (reference sequence). Trimming took off 5 bases at V and 2 bases at J, with 16 bases between the two ends. Here the CDR3 reads CAWGSFGATYEQYF. In DNA form, the CDR3 reads TGTGCCTGGGGTTCTTTTGGGGCAACCTACGAGCAGTACTTC.

The J gene is TRBJ1-2, the V gene TRBV23-1, with 8 bases identical to TRBD1. TRBV23-1 is recorded as an ORF, its role being uncertain. The junction had 14 bases not matched to a gene; V was cut back by 6 bases and J by 5 bases. The CDR3 runs to 16 residues. CDR3: CASRGTAGQGRYGYTF. The CDR3 DNA reads as TGCGCCAGCAGGGGCACGGCTGGACAGGGTAGGTATGGCTACACCTTC.

CDR3 sequence: CASSQDDIYTGELFF. CDR3 coding DNA: TGCGCCAGCAGCCAAGATGATATCTACACCGGGGAGCTGTTTTTT. The chain carries TRBV4-1 and TRBJ2-2; D not certain. V lost 0 bases and J 3 bases, leaving 8 bases between the germline ends. This CDR3 is 15 amino acids long. CDR1 is MGHRA and CDR2 is YSYEKL in the germline V gene.

The gene calls are TRBV2 and TRBJ2-5; D ambiguous. V lost 3 bases and J 7 bases, leaving 6 bases between the germline ends. Looked up from germline, CDR1 is SNHLY and CDR2 is FYNNEI. CDR3 length: 11 residues. CDR3 protein: CASSDSATQYF. The DNA for the CDR3 is TGTGCCAGCAGTGACTCGGCGACCCAGTACTTC. Using reference TRBV2 and TRBJ2-5 for the parts outside the CDR3, the full variable domain is EPEVTQTPSHQVTQMGQEVILRCVPISNHLYFYWYRQILGQKVEFLVSFYNNEISEKSEIFDDQFSVERPDGSNFTLKIRSTKLEDSAMYFCASSDSATQYFGPGTRLLVL.

The chain couples TRBV29-1 to TRBJ1-1, with a tentative D call TRBD1 (6 bases). The CDR3 totals 13 residues. Germline CDR1 reads SQVTM; CDR2 reads ANQGSEA. The V end lost 8 bases, the J end lost 5 bases, and 18 bases lay between the germline ends. CDR3 sequence reads: CSTEKQGLTEAFF. The CDR3 bases are TGCAGCACGGAAAAACAGGGATTAACTGAAGCTTTCTTT. The variable domain in full, completed from reference TRBV29-1 and TRBJ1-1, reads SAVISQKPSRDICQRGTSLTIQCQVDSQVTMMFWYRQQPGQSLTLIATANQGSEATYESGFVIDKFPISRPNLTFSTLTVSNMSPEDSSIYLCSTEKQGLTEAFFGQGTRLTVV.

The chain uses TRBV7-9 and TRBJ2-5; D is possibly TRBD1 (5 bases). Trimming took 5 bases from V and 0 from J, leaving 7 bases between them. The V gene's germline CDR1 is SEHNR and CDR2 FQNEAQ (reference sequence). The CDR3 is 13 amino acids. The CDR3 here is CASSTGDQETQYF. CDR3 DNA sequence: TGTGCCAGCAGCACAGGAGACCAAGAGACCCAGTACTTC.

The chain couples TRBV19 to TRBJ1-1; D unclear. The CDR3 sequence is 15 residues long. Germline V gene data show CDR1 as LNHDA and CDR2 as SQIVND (reference sequence). With 2 bases removed from V and 0 bases from J, the gap between germline ends came to 10 bases. CDR3 amino acids: CASSITHPMNTEAFF. The CDR3, as DNA: TGTGCCAGTAGTATAACGCATCCTATGAACACTGAAGCTTTCTTT.

J is TRBJ2-2 and V is TRBV25-1; a possible D gene is TRBD1 (6 bases). CDR1 MGHDK and CDR2 SYGVNS come from the germline V gene. Trimming took 4 bases from V and 1 from J, leaving 13 bases between them. The CDR3 loop spans 16 amino acids. CDR3 sequence reads: CASSVTGHLNTGELFF. The CDR3 bases are TGTGCCAGCAGTGTAACAGGGCACTTGAACACCGGGGAGCTGTTTTTT.

V is TRBV28 and J is TRBJ1-2; D might be TRBD1 (5 bases). Germline V gives CDR1 MDHEN, CDR2 SYDVKM. The CDR3 runs 15 residues. Trimming shortened V by 4 bases and J by 8 bases, and 20 bases separated the two germline ends. DNA for the CDR3: TGTGCCAGCAGTTCTACCGGGACGGGGTATGGAGGCTACACCTTC. It specifies CASSSTGTGYGGYTF.

CDR3 sequence reads: CASNSVVGNQPQHF. Here the CDR3 DNA reads TGTGCCAGCAACTCCGTAGTCGGCAATCAGCCCCAGCATTTT. V gene TRBV2 combines with J gene TRBJ1-5; D is unclear. Trimming removed 7 bases at V and 2 bases at J, with 12 bases between. The CDR3 length is 14 residues. Germline-derived CDR1 and CDR2 are SNHLY and FYNNEI. Together with reference TRBV2 and TRBJ1-5, the CDR3 gives the full variable domain: EPEVTQTPSHQVTQMGQEVILRCVPISNHLYFYWYRQILGQKVEFLVSFYNNEISEKSEIFDDQFSVERPDGSNFTLKIRSTKLEDSAMYFCASNSVVGNQPQHFGDGTRLSIL.

The chain uses TRBV27 and TRBJ2-7, with 8 bases matching TRBD1. The germline gives CDR1 MNHEY, CDR2 SMNVEV (reference sequence). V dropped 2 bases and J dropped 1; count of bases not matched to a gene: 7. The CDR3 contains 16 residues. The CDR3 sequence: CASSLVAGGRSYEQYF. The CDR3 bases are TGTGCCAGCAGTTTAGTGGCAGGGGGCAGGTCCTACGAGCAGTACTTC.

This chain links TRBV5-6 with TRBJ1-2; tentatively, D is TRBD1 (5 bases). The CDR3 spans 18 residues. Per germline, CDR1 SGHDT and CDR2 YYEEEE. Between the trimmed V and J ends, which lost 4 bases and 1 base, there was a span of 23 bases. CDR3 residues: CASSVYIRGKVVNYGYTF. The CDR3 DNA reads as TGTGCCAGCAGCGTTTATATTCGGGGGAAGGTCGTTAACTATGGCTACACCTTC.

The V gene is TRBV19, the J gene TRBJ1-2; D not resolved. The CDR3 runs 15 residues. Germline lookup yields CDR1 LNHDA and CDR2 SQIVND (reference sequence). V was clipped by 7 bases and J by 0 bases, with 15 bases between them. The CDR3 loop is CASKQYKPTNYGYTF. Written as DNA, the CDR3 is TGTGCCAGTAAACAATACAAGCCGACTAACTATGGCTACACCTTC.

This clone showed up just once. The chain couples TRBV7-9 to TRBJ1-2, with D possibly matching TRBD1 (6 bases). Germline lookup yields CDR1 SEHNR and CDR2 FQNEAQ (reference sequence). Trimming took off 0 bases at V and 5 bases at J, with 13 bases between the two ends. The CDR3 has 15 residues. Here the CDR3 DNA reads TGTGCCAGCAGCTTAGCGTCCGCCCAGGGGTATGGCTACACCTTC. This sequence encodes CASSLASAQGYGYTF.

This chain links TRBV6-1 with TRBJ1-1; D ambiguous. V gave up 6 bases and J gave up 2 bases, with 7 bases separating them. This CDR3 comprises 12 residues. Germline-derived CDR1 and CDR2 are MNHNS and SASEGT. The CDR3 spells CASRWGNTEAFF. The CDR3 DNA follows: TGTGCCAGCAGGTGGGGTAACACTGAAGCTTTCTTT.

The chain has TRBV7-2 and TRBJ1-2, with D unresolved. Trimming took off 1 base at V and 4 bases at J, with 4 bases between the two ends. CDR3 length: 12 residues. Germline CDR1 reads SGHTA; CDR2 reads FQGNSA. The CDR3 nucleotides are TGTGCCAGCAGCTTAGACTCCTATGGCTACACCTTC. Translating it yields CASSLDSYGYTF. Supplemented by reference TRBV7-2 and TRBJ1-2, the full variable domain reads GAGVSQSPSNKVTEKGKDVELRCDPISGHTALYWYRQSLGQGLEFLIYFQGNSAPDKSGLPSDRFSAERTGGSVSTLTIQRTQQEDSAVYLCASSLDSYGYTFGSGTRLTVV.

This clone occurred once. The rearrangement uses TRBV5-1 and TRBJ2-3; 9 bases agree with TRBD2. V lost 3 bases and J lost 4; bases outside the gene matches: 12. The CDR3 sequence is 17 residues long. Germline V gives CDR1 SGHRS, CDR2 YFSETQ. CDR3 sequence: CASSSMRGRAGADTQYF. In DNA, the CDR3 is TGCGCCAGCAGCTCCATGCGCGGGAGGGCGGGCGCAGATACGCAGTATTTT.

V usage is TRBV2 and J usage is TRBJ1-6; D unresolved. CDR1 is SNHLY, CDR2 FYNNEI, per germline. V was clipped by 6 bases and J by 5 bases, with 5 bases between them. CDR3 length: 12 residues. CDR3 sequence: CASRSDNSPLHF. CDR3 DNA sequence: TGTGCCAGCAGATCGGATAATTCACCCCTCCACTTT.

This chain connects TRBV30 to TRBJ2-1; 16 nucleotides match TRBD2. CDR1 GTSNPN and CDR2 SVGIG come from the germline V gene (reference sequence). The CDR3 contains 16 residues. With 3 bases clipped from V and 7 bases from J, the junction kept 6 bases outside the gene matches. CDR3 loop: CAWSAGLAGGLNEQFF. CDR3 nucleotides: TGTGCCTGGAGCGCGGGACTAGCGGGAGGGCTAAATGAGCAGTTCTTC.